Below are 16 T cell receptor beta chains sequenced from a single sample in a study of T cells in tuberculosis. Profiling relied on immunoSEQ multiplex PCR, and the TCRdb table lists in-frame clones only, not all of them. The data show 35,000 to 55,000 clones, with roughly 94% seen just once and roughly 2% held by the top ten. Sequenced material: PBMCs. The receptors derive from a donor aged 10-29 years with latent tuberculosis or without tuberculosis infection. Some clones in this sample may be carry-over from other donors' samples.

The V call is TRBV19, the J call TRBJ2-1; a possible D gene is TRBD2 (5 bases). Between the trimmed V and J ends, which lost 2 bases and 12 bases, there was a span of 11 bases. This CDR3 comprises 12 residues. CDR1 and CDR2 (germline): LNHDA, SQIVND (reference sequence). CDR3 in DNA: TGTGCCAGTAGTATACTTCCGGGATTGCAGTTCTTC. Encoded protein: CASSILPGLQFF. Drawing the rest from reference TRBV19 and TRBJ2-1, the complete variable domain is DGGITQSPKYLFRKEGQNVTLSCEQNLNHDAMYWYRQDPGQGLRLIYYSQIVNDFQKGDIAEGYSVSREKKESFPLTVTSAQKNPTAFYLCASSILPGLQFFGPGTRLTVL.

The chain combines TRBV25-1 with TRBJ2-1; D is possibly TRBD2 (6 bases). Trimming removed 8 bases from V and 0 bases from J, with 14 bases in between. This CDR3 contains 15 residues. Germline CDR1 MGHDK, CDR2 SYGVNS. DNA for the CDR3: TGTGCCAGCGGGGAACCGGGGGACTCCTACAATGAGCAGTTCTTC. It codes for CASGEPGDSYNEQFF.

The rearrangement joins TRBV27 to TRBJ1-6; D remains ambiguous. Germline CDR1 is MNHEY and CDR2 is SMNVEV (reference sequence). This CDR3 is 12 amino acids long. The V end lost 3 bases, the J end lost 11 bases, and 8 bases lay between the germline ends. The CDR3 sequence is CASSFLRAPLHF. The CDR3 DNA follows: TGTGCCAGCAGTTTTCTAAGAGCACCCCTCCACTTT.

This chain links TRBV7-2 with TRBJ2-3, with D maybe TRBD2 (5 bases). Germline V gene sequence: CDR1 SGHTA, CDR2 FQGNSA. CDR3 length: 15 amino acids. V shed 1 base and J shed 4 bases, with 12 bases lying between them. CDR3 coding DNA: TGTGCCAGCAGCTTAGATATTAGGAGGCCAGATACGCAGTATTTT. As protein: CASSLDIRRPDTQYF.

This chain joins TRBV28 and TRBJ1-4; D might be TRBD1 (6 bases). Trimming removed 4 bases at V and 3 bases at J, with 15 bases between. Germline V CDR1 and CDR2: MDHEN, SYDVKM. The CDR3 length is 16 residues. CDR3 nucleotide sequence: TGTGCCAGCAGTTCCAGACAGGCGGCTGCTAATGAAAAACTGTTTTTT. Protein sequence: CASSSRQAAANEKLFF.

This sequence joins TRBV16 and TRBJ1-1; D ambiguous. CDR1 is KGHSY and CDR2 is FQNENV in the germline V gene. This CDR3 region has 11 residues. Trimming left V 6 bases short and J 6 bases short, with 8 bases between. CDR3 coding DNA: TGTGCCAGCAGGGCTGGAGCTGAAGCTTTCTTT. Translating it yields CASRAGAEAFF.

The chain recombines TRBV5-6 with TRBJ2-1; possibly TRBD1 for D (5 bases). The CDR3 is made up of 12 amino acids. CDR1 is SGHDT and CDR2 is YYEEEE in the germline V gene. The germline V and J ends were trimmed by 0 bases and 9 bases, with 7 bases remaining between them. The CDR3 bases are TGTGCCAGCAGCTTGGCAAGGGGTGAGCAGTTCTTC. Residues: CASSLARGEQFF.

The chain carries TRBV4-3 and TRBJ1-2; perhaps TRBD1 as D (5 bases). This CDR3 spans 16 amino acids. V was pared by 0 bases and J by 4 bases, with 15 bases between. CDR1 and CDR2 (germline): LGHNA, YSLEER. The CDR3 sequence is CASSQEEVRGGYGYTF. For the CDR3, the DNA is TGCGCCAGCAGCCAAGAGGAAGTGAGGGGAGGCTATGGCTACACCTTC.

The V gene is TRBV13, the J gene TRBJ2-1; 14 positions match TRBD2. From germline, CDR1 is PRHDT and CDR2 FYEKMQ (reference sequence). The CDR3 loop spans 16 amino acids. Trimming at V came to 4 bases and at J to 4 bases, leaving 3 bases not matched to a gene. The chain's CDR3 is CASSYRLAGGYNEQFF. The CDR3 DNA is TGTGCCAGCAGCTATCGACTAGCGGGAGGGTACAATGAGCAGTTCTTC.

The chain uses TRBV7-2 and TRBJ1-1; tentatively, D is TRBD1 (5 bases). V lost 3 bases and J lost 4, with 9 bases in between. There are 13 residues in the CDR3. Germline V gives CDR1 SGHTA, CDR2 FQGNSA. The CDR3 nucleotides read TGTGCCAGCAGCTTCGGACAAGCCACTGAAGCTTTCTTT. It translates to CASSFGQATEAFF.

The chain's CDR3 is CASSPLDIYNEQFF. The CDR3 DNA reads as TGTGCCAGCTCACCACTGGACATCTACAATGAGCAGTTCTTC. The chain couples TRBV18 to TRBJ2-1, with D possibly TRBD1 on 5 matching bases. This CDR3 has 14 amino acids. V dropped 1 base and J dropped 3 bases, with 7 bases sitting between them. Germline V gene data show CDR1 as KGHSH and CDR2 as LQKENI.

The chain combines TRBV28 with TRBJ1-5; TRBD1 matches at 10 bases. V trimming: 2 bases; J trimming: 0 bases; junction bases outside the gene matches: 10. Germline CDR1 is MDHEN and CDR2 is SYDVKM. The CDR3 runs to 19 residues. The CDR3: CASSLMGQGPENSNQPQHF. The CDR3 coding sequence is TGTGCCAGCAGTTTAATGGGACAGGGGCCCGAAAATAGCAATCAGCCCCAGCATTTT.

The chain links TRBV5-1 to TRBJ2-2; TRBD1 matches at 8 bases. The CDR3 runs 18 residues. V gave up 0 bases and J gave up 5 bases; unmatched junction bases: 12. The germline V gene has CDR1 SGHRS and CDR2 YFSETQ. The CDR3 bases are TGCGCCAGCAGCTTGGTCGCAAAAGACAGGGGCCTGACCGGGGAGCTGTTTTTT. Amino acids: CASSLVAKDRGLTGELFF.

The chain carries TRBV28 and TRBJ2-2; D is ambiguous. Deletions cut 3 bases from V and 2 bases from J, with 19 bases between. Germline V CDR1 and CDR2: MDHEN, SYDVKM. The CDR3 extends over 18 amino acids. CDR3 in DNA: TGTGCCAGCAGTTTCTGGGCGAGCAGGCCCGAAAACACCGGGGAGCTGTTTTTT. It codes for CASSFWASRPENTGELFF.

The V call is TRBV11-2, the J call TRBJ2-1, with TRBD2 matching over 11 bases. Germline values: CDR1 SGHAT, CDR2 FQNNGV. V was clipped by 0 bases and J by 6 bases; unmatched bases: 16. This CDR3 is 20 amino acids long. The CDR3 nucleotides read TGTGCCAGCAGCTTAGAAACCGGGACTAGCGGCCCTTACCATGTCAATGAGCAGTTCTTC. Translating it yields CASSLETGTSGPYHVNEQFF.

This clone was observed once. This chain joins TRBV2 and TRBJ2-7, with a tentative D call TRBD2 (5 bases). The germline gives CDR1 SNHLY, CDR2 FYNNEI. The CDR3 is 11 residues long. V was pared by 5 bases and J by 12 bases, with 14 bases between. The CDR3 protein is CASSKEEALYF. CDR3 coding DNA: TGTGCCAGCAGTAAAGAGGAGGCTCTGTACTTC.